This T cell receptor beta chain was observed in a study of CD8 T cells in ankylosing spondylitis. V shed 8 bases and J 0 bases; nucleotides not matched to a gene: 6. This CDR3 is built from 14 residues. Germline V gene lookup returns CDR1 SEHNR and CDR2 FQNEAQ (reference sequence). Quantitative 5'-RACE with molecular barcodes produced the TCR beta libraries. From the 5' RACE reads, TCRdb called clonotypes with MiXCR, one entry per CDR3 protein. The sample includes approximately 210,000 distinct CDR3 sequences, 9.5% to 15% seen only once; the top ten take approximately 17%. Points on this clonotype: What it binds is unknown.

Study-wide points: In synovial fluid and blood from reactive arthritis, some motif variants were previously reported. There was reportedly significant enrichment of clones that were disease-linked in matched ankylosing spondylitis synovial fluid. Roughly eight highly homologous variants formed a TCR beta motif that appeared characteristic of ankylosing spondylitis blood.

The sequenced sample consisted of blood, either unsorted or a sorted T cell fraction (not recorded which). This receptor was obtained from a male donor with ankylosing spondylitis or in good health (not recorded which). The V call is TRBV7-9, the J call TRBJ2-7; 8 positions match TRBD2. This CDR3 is CASFAGGSSYEQYF. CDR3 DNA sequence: TGTGCCAGCTTCGCGGGGGGTTCCTCCTACGAGCAGTACTTC. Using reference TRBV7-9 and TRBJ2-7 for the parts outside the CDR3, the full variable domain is DTGVSQNPRHKITKRGQNVTFRCDPISEHNRLYWYRQTLGQGPEFLTYFQNEAQLEKSRLLSDRFSAERPKGSFSTLEIQRTEQGDSAMYLCASFAGGSSYEQYFGPGTRLTVT.